These T cell receptor beta chains were read from a single sample in a study of T cells in Graves' hyperthyroidism and ophthalmopathy. TCRdb redid the calling of the multiplex PCR reads with MiXCR, one entry per CDR3 protein. The repertoire consists of hundreds of thousands of distinct CDR3 sequences, with 40% to 55% occurring once and the leading ten covering roughly 8.2%. Sequenced sample: peripheral blood or thyroid tissue (not recorded which). Receptor source: a woman under 30 with Graves' hyperthyroidism. CDR3s include the opening cysteine and the closing phenylalanine or tryptophan. D genes are given only for firm matches. Where a row states a size, it is once, few, many or the class of an expanded clone; other rows omit it.

v_gene	d_gene	abundance	j_gene	CDR3aa	CDR3nt
TRBV15	.	.	TRBJ2-6	CATSGHGRASGANVLTF	TGTGCCACCAGCGGACACGGACGGGCCTCTGGGGCCAACGTCCTGACTTTC
TRBV19	TRBD1	few	TRBJ1-2	CASSTVGQGIFGYTF	TGTGCCAGTAGTACGGTTGGACAGGGGATCTTCGGCTACACCTTC
TRBV10-3	.	.	TRBJ2-5	CARGETQYF	TGTGCTAGAGGAGAGACCCAGTACTTC
TRBV10-2	TRBD2	.	TRBJ2-5	CASTEAGGGETQYF	TGCGCCAGCACGGAGGCGGGAGGAGGGGAGACCCAGTACTTC
TRBV29-1	.	.	TRBJ2-2	CSPYKGGELFF	TGCAGTCCGTACAAGGGCGGGGAGCTGTTTTTT
TRBV20-1	TRBD2	.	TRBJ2-7	CSANSGRASEQYF	TGCAGTGCCAATAGCGGGAGGGCTTCCGAGCAGTACTTC
TRBV25-1	.	.	TRBJ2-7	CASSRRQEGDEQYF	TGTGCCAGCAGTCGCCGACAGGAGGGCGACGAGCAGTACTTC
TRBV29-1	.	.	TRBJ1-5	CSYLNQPQHF	TGCAGCTATCTCAATCAGCCCCAGCATTTT
TRBV5-1	.	many	TRBJ2-5	CASNNQQETQYF	TGCGCCAGCAACAACCAACAAGAGACCCAGTACTTC
TRBV2	.	.	TRBJ1-2	CASSLAGPWGYGYTF	TGTGCCAGCAGCTTAGCGGGGCCATGGGGCTATGGCTACACCTTC
TRBV19	TRBD2	.	TRBJ2-7	CASSMGTKAYEQYF	TGTGCCAGTAGTATGGGGACTAAAGCCTACGAGCAGTACTTC
TRBV4-3	.	many	TRBJ1-5	CASSQVTGDQPQHF	TGCGCCAGCAGCCAAGTGACAGGCGATCAGCCCCAGCATTTT
TRBV10-3	TRBD2	.	TRBJ2-7	CAISDYSGRAYEQYF	TGTGCCATCAGTGACTATAGCGGGAGGGCCTACGAGCAGTACTTC
TRBV6-1	.	.	TRBJ2-7	CASTPPAGGNYEQYF	TGTGCCAGCACGCCCCCGGCAGGAGGCAACTACGAGCAGTACTTC
TRBV7-9	.	few	TRBJ1-4	CASSYVIGEKLFF	TGTGCCAGCAGCTATGTCATTGGTGAAAAACTGTTTTTT
TRBV7-2	.	few	TRBJ2-7	CASSLELVSHEQYF	TGTGCCAGCAGCTTAGAACTAGTTTCCCACGAGCAGTACTTC
TRBV6-6	.	.	TRBJ1-5	CASSLDLGAANQPQHF	TGTGCCAGCAGTTTAGACCTGGGGGCGGCCAATCAGCCCCAGCATTTT
TRBV15	.	many	TRBJ2-7	CATSRDLEREQYF	TGTGCCACCAGCAGAGATCTAGAGCGCGAGCAGTACTTC
TRBV2	.	many	TRBJ1-5	CASSEGVGNQPQHF	TGTGCCAGCAGTGAGGGGGTTGGCAATCAGCCCCAGCATTTT
TRBV20-1	.	few	TRBJ2-7	CSARLPITYEQYF	TGCAGTGCTCGTCTCCCGATAACCTACGAGCAGTACTTC
TRBV10-3	.	.	TRBJ1-4	CAISDQREGEKLFF	TGTGCCATCAGTGATCAGCGGGAGGGGGAAAAACTGTTTTTT
TRBV4-1	.	few	TRBJ1-2	CASSQVRAGSGYTF	TGCGCCAGCAGCCAAGTACGGGCAGGGAGTGGCTACACCTTC
TRBV7-9	TRBD2	.	TRBJ2-3	CASSSSGATQYF	TGTGCCAGCAGTTCGAGCGGGGCGACGCAGTATTTT
TRBV20-1	.	.	TRBJ1-2	CSASGYTNYGYTF	TGCAGTGCTAGTGGCTACACTAACTATGGCTACACCTTC
TRBV29-1	.	many	TRBJ2-7	CSVAPLGVRCEQYF	TGCAGCGTTGCCCCCTTAGGGGTTCGCTGCGAGCAGTACTTC
TRBV7-6	.	.	TRBJ1-6	CASSLDSGNSPLHF	TGTGCCAGCAGCCTAGATTCTGGCAATTCACCCCTCCACTTT
TRBV2	TRBD1	.	TRBJ2-7	CASSGQGGSPYEQYF	TGTGCCAGCAGTGGACAGGGGGGATCCCCCTACGAGCAGTACTTC
TRBV12-3/TRBV12-4	.	few	TRBJ2-2	CASSEGPGELFF	TGTGCCAGCAGTGAAGGGCCCGGGGAGCTGTTTTTT
TRBV7-9	.	few	TRBJ2-5	CASSFLGRHQETQYF	TGTGCCAGCAGTTTCTTGGGACGCCACCAAGAGACCCAGTACTTC
TRBV25-1	.	.	TRBJ1-2	CASSAPPVDSHPDYTF	TGTGCCAGCAGCGCCCCCCCGGTAGACAGCCACCCGGACTACACCTTC
TRBV7-9	.	.	TRBJ2-7	CASSPHYLGDYEQYF	TGCGCCAGCAGCCCCCATTACTTGGGTGACTACGAGCAGTACTTC
TRBV7-8	TRBD1	.	TRBJ1-5	CASSGLQGQPQHF	TGTGCCAGCAGTGGCCTACAGGGGCAGCCCCAGCATTTT
TRBV7-9	TRBD2	few	TRBJ2-5	CASSSIRTSVLPQETQYF	TGTGCCAGCAGCTCCATCAGGACTAGCGTTCTCCCGCAAGAGACCCAGTACTTC
TRBV7-9	.	.	TRBJ1-1	CASSLGSGFGTNTEAFF	TGTGCCAGCAGCTTAGGGAGCGGGTTCGGGACAAACACTGAAGCTTTCTTT
TRBV2	.	few	TRBJ1-2	CASSHSANYGYTF	TGTGCCAGCAGTCACAGCGCGAACTATGGCTACACCTTC
TRBV24-1	TRBD1	few	TRBJ1-5	CATSEPGQGSHQPQHF	TGTGCCACCAGTGAACCGGGACAGGGTTCCCATCAGCCCCAGCATTTT
TRBV2	.	.	TRBJ1-5	CAISEGGYNEHF	TGTGCCATCAGTGAAGGGGGTTACAATGAGCATTTT
TRBV19	TRBD1	few	TRBJ2-7	CASSIGGGRWEQYF	TGTGCCAGTAGTATAGGAGGGGGCCGATGGGAGCAGTACTTC
TRBV2	.	many	TRBJ1-2	CASRKNDGYTF	TGTGCCAGCAGGAAGAATGATGGCTACACCTTC
TRBV5-1	TRBD2	.	TRBJ2-2	CASSYSETSGTGELFF	TGCGCCAGCAGCTATAGTGAAACTAGCGGAACCGGGGAGCTGTTTTTT
TRBV6-6	.	.	TRBJ2-7	CAIRPGTTYEQYF	TGTGCCATCAGGCCTGGCACTACCTACGAGCAGTACTTC
TRBV9	TRBD1	many	TRBJ1-6	CASSARQGLNSPLHF	TGTGCCAGCAGCGCCAGACAGGGGCTTAATTCACCCCTCCACTTT
TRBV7-8	TRBD1	.	TRBJ2-1	CASSSRTGGDEQFF	TGTGCCAGCAGCTCGCGGACAGGGGGCGATGAGCAGTTCTTC
TRBV7-2	.	.	TRBJ1-2	CAWSPTAIYGYTF	TGTGCCTGGAGTCCGACAGCAATCTATGGCTACACCTTC
TRBV2	TRBD1	.	TRBJ2-2	CASRRGTGGTGELFF	TGTGCCAGCAGGCGGGGGACAGGGGGCACCGGGGAGCTGTTTTTT
TRBV15	TRBD1	.	TRBJ2-7	CATSRQGAGEQYF	TGTGCCACCAGCAGGCAGGGGGCGGGCGAGCAGTACTTC
TRBV7-6	.	.	TRBJ1-2	CASSSLRSNYGYTF	TGTGCCAGCAGCTCCCTCCGCAGTAACTATGGCTACACCTTC
TRBV10-3	.	once	TRBJ1-2	CAISGTANGNTF	TGTGCCATCAGTGGGACAGCTAACGGAAACACCTTC
TRBV25-1	.	.	TRBJ1-2	CASREFGYGYTF	TGTGCCAGCAGGGAATTCGGCTATGGCTACACCTTC
TRBV7-9	.	few	TRBJ2-2	CASSLEQGYTGELFF	TGTGCCAGCAGCTTGGAACAGGGCTACACCGGGGAGCTGTTTTTT